This T cell receptor beta chain is drawn from a study of cytomegalovirus exposure and HLA in healthy donors. Whole-study context: Assignment to the Caucasian-associated ancestry cluster applied to approximately 80% of the 350 to 500 genotyped donors.

Primers for the PCR totalled 60 Vbeta and 13 Jbeta. This table comes from immunoSEQ multiplex PCR, and its TCRdb copy is limited to in-frame clones, with some not included. The data show 110,000 to 150,000 clones, 80% seen once. There are 11 residues in the CDR3. CDR1 GTSNPN and CDR2 SVGIG come from the germline V gene (reference sequence). Germline trimming cut 8 bases from V and 1 base from J; bases unmatched to any gene: 1. This TCR was sampled from a man in his forties or fifties in good health and CMV-seronegative. The chain links TRBV30 to TRBJ1-1, with 7 bases matching TRBD1. The specimen sequenced was PBMCs. Here the CDR3 reads CAGTENTEAFF. For the CDR3, the DNA is TGTGCCGGGACAGAGAACACTGAAGCTTTCTTT. Drawing the rest from reference TRBV30 and TRBJ1-1, the complete variable domain is SQTIHQWPATLVQPVGSPLSLECTVEGTSNPNLYWYRQAAGRGLQLLFYSVGIGQISSEVPQNLSASRPQDRQFILSSKKLLLSDSGFYLCAGTENTEAFFGQGTRLTVV.